Each of the 29 T cell receptor beta chains below was sequenced from the same sample in a study of blood T cell repertoires in COVID-19. Clones were sequenced by immunoSEQ multiplex PCR, and TCRdb holds only the in-frame ones, with some missing. Counted here are under 300,000 clones, over 75% occurring once; the ten biggest clones make up roughly 1.9%. Sample: peripheral blood. The receptors come from a man aged 25 to 40 who had recovered from COVID-19.

The CDR3 protein is CSVGTGTGNGYTF. CDR3 coding DNA: TGCAGCGTCGGAACCGGGACAGGGAATGGCTACACCTTC. The chain couples TRBV29-1 to TRBJ1-2; the match to TRBD1 covers 9 bases. CDR3 length: 13 amino acids. J was trimmed by 6 bases and V by 6 bases; bases with no gene match: 8. Germline lookup yields CDR1 SQVTM and CDR2 ANQGSEA.

This chain links TRBV5-5 with TRBJ1-5, with D uncertain. The CDR3 runs to 14 residues. V gave up 2 bases and J gave up 1 base, with 7 bases separating them. Germline V gives CDR1 SGHKS, CDR2 YYEKEE (reference sequence). Here the CDR3 DNA reads TGTGCCAGCAGCTTAGCAGGAAGCAATCAGCCCCAGCATTTT. Protein product: CASSLAGSNQPQHF.

The CDR3, as DNA: TGCGCCAGCAGTAACCCCGGGACAGGGGGACAAGAGACCCAGTACTTC. Residues: CASSNPGTGGQETQYF. This rearrangement joins TRBV10-1 to TRBJ2-5; 11 nucleotides agree with TRBD1. CDR1 and CDR2 from the germline V gene are WNHNN and SYGVQD (reference sequence). Losses at the gene ends were 5 bases for V and 2 bases for J; bases not matched to a gene: 7. CDR3 length equals 16 residues.

The CDR3 reads CASSPSPRTGGNEQFF. CDR3 nucleotide sequence: TGTGCCAGCTCACCATCACCTCGGACAGGGGGGAATGAGCAGTTCTTC. The gene calls are TRBV18 and TRBJ2-1, with TRBD1 matching over 10 bases. The ends lost 2 bases at V and 7 bases at J; junction bases unmatched: 8. Germline CDR1 KGHSH, CDR2 LQKENI. The CDR3 contains 16 residues.

The chain has TRBV7-2 and TRBJ2-7; D perhaps matches TRBD2 (5 bases). Between the trimmed V and J ends, which lost 0 bases and 0 bases, there was a span of 6 bases. The CDR3 is made up of 14 amino acids. The V gene's germline CDR1 is SGHTA and CDR2 FQGNSA. The CDR3 spells CASSLAGSSYEQYF. The CDR3 coding sequence is TGTGCCAGCAGCTTAGCTGGGAGCTCCTACGAGCAGTACTTC.

V and J are TRBV19 and TRBJ1-5; 8 bases agree with TRBD1. Trimming cost V 8 bases and J 7 bases; bases outside gene matches: 4. Germline values: CDR1 LNHDA, CDR2 SQIVND (reference sequence). The CDR3 is made up of 12 amino acids. CDR3 amino acids: CASGQGRQPQHF. The CDR3, as DNA: TGTGCCAGTGGACAGGGAAGACAGCCCCAGCATTTT.

This clone appeared a single time. The rearrangement links TRBV6-5 to TRBJ2-7; D might be TRBD1 (6 bases). The germline V gene encodes CDR1 MNHEY and CDR2 SVGAGI. CDR3 length: 13 residues. The ends were cut back, 6 bases at V and 6 bases at J, with 15 bases in the middle. The CDR3 spells CASRPLTGSEQYF. The CDR3 bases are TGTGCCAGCAGACCCCTCACAGGGTCCGAGCAGTACTTC.

The chain recombines TRBV9 with TRBJ2-1; a possible D gene is TRBD1 (8 bases). CDR1 SGDLS and CDR2 YYNGEE come from the germline V gene. The CDR3 has 15 amino acids. Trimming shortened V by 4 bases and J by 4 bases, and 15 bases separated the two germline ends. The CDR3 reads CASSSQGGVYNEQFF. Written as DNA, the CDR3 is TGTGCCAGCAGCTCACAGGGGGGGGTTTACAATGAGCAGTTCTTC. Full variable domain (remainder filled in from reference TRBV9 and TRBJ2-1): DSGVTQTPKHLITATGQRVTLRCSPRSGDLSVYWYQQSLDQGLQFLIQYYNGEERAKGNILERFSAQQFPDLHSELNLSSLELGDSALYFCASSSQGGVYNEQFFGPGTRLTVL.

The gene calls are TRBV6-6 and TRBJ1-4; 7 positions agree with TRBD1. CDR3 length: 15 residues. Looked up from germline, CDR1 is MNHNY and CDR2 is SVGAGI (reference sequence). Trimming removed 6 bases from V and 15 bases from J; junction bases left unmatched: 19. This chain's CDR3 is CASSHGQEGGKTVFF. The DNA for the CDR3 is TGTGCCAGCAGCCATGGACAGGAAGGCGGAAAAACTGTGTTTTTT.

This clone is a singleton in its sample. The genes are TRBV3-1 (or the pseudogene TRBV3-2) and TRBJ2-7; TRBD1 aligns across 11 bases. Per germline, CDR1 LGHDT and CDR2 YNNKEL (reference sequence). The CDR3 totals 14 residues. After removal of 0 bases from V and 7 bases from J, the junction contained 2 bases not matched to a gene. Here the CDR3 DNA reads TGTGCCAGCAGCCAAGAAGGGACAGGGGGAGAGCAGTACGTC. Residues: CASSQEGTGGEQYV.

The rearrangement links TRBV6-1 to TRBJ2-3; the D gene is possibly TRBD1 (6 bases). Looked up from germline, CDR1 is MNHNS and CDR2 is SASEGT. There are 14 residues in the CDR3. V was trimmed by 2 bases and J by 5 bases, leaving 11 bases between them. CDR3 residues: CASSEQGMGDTQYF. Here the CDR3 DNA reads TGTGCCAGCAGTGAACAGGGGATGGGAGATACGCAGTATTTT.

The V call is TRBV7-9, the J call TRBJ1-2; D not resolved. V lost 2 bases to trimming and J lost 7 bases, with 14 bases between them. The CDR3 contains 14 residues. CDR1 is SEHNR and CDR2 is FQNEAQ in the germline V gene (reference sequence). CDR3 loop: CASSLQNSEGGYTF. DNA for the CDR3: TGTGCCAGCAGCTTACAGAACTCGGAGGGTGGCTACACCTTC.

The chain couples TRBV19 to TRBJ1-2; no clear D gene. The CDR3 loop spans 17 amino acids. Germline CDR1 and CDR2: LNHDA and SQIVND (reference sequence). Trimming took off 6 bases at V and 0 bases at J, with 20 bases between the two ends. The CDR3 sequence is CASRPPDGGRANYGYTF. CDR3 nucleotides: TGTGCCAGTAGGCCGCCCGACGGAGGGCGAGCTAACTATGGCTACACCTTC. The whole variable domain, remainder taken from reference TRBV19 and TRBJ1-2, is DGGITQSPKYLFRKEGQNVTLSCEQNLNHDAMYWYRQDPGQGLRLIYYSQIVNDFQKGDIAEGYSVSREKKESFPLTVTSAQKNPTAFYLCASRPPDGGRANYGYTFGSGTRLTVV.

V gene TRBV5-5 combines with J gene TRBJ2-7; D is undetermined. The CDR3 runs to 14 residues. V was trimmed by 0 bases and J by 2 bases, leaving 9 bases between them. Germline V gene lookup returns CDR1 SGHKS and CDR2 YYEKEE (reference sequence). CDR3 sequence reads: CASSLGASTYEQYV. The DNA of the CDR3 is TGTGCCAGCAGCTTGGGGGCAAGTACCTACGAGCAGTACGTC.

The rearrangement uses TRBV28 and TRBJ2-5; 7 bases line up with TRBD1. The CDR3 runs to 15 residues. Germline loops: CDR1 MDHEN, CDR2 SYDVKM. Trimming took 8 bases from V and 5 from J; bases not matched to a gene: 14. The CDR3 nucleotides are TGTGCCAGCGGCAGGACAGGTTCGGTGGGTGAGACCCAGTACTTC. It codes for CASGRTGSVGETQYF.

V gene TRBV24-1 combines with J gene TRBJ2-5; 11 bases map to TRBD2. The V segment lost 5 bases and the J segment 5 bases; nucleotides outside the gene matches: 6. Germline V lookup: CDR1 KGHDR, CDR2 SFDVKD. The CDR3 covers 15 residues. CDR3 sequence reads: CATSALSGGAETQYF. CDR3 DNA sequence: TGTGCCACCAGTGCTCTTAGCGGGGGGGCGGAGACCCAGTACTTC.

This clone appeared once. Written as DNA, the CDR3 is TGTGCCAGCAGTGAAGCAGGGGGCAGGTCCAACATTCAGTACTTC. It is translated as CASSEAGGRSNIQYF. V and J are TRBV6-1 and TRBJ2-4; 7 bases line up with TRBD1. The CDR3 length is 15 residues. Germline CDR1 MNHNS, CDR2 SASEGT. V lost 0 bases and J lost 7; bases outside the gene matches: 6.

V and J are TRBV2 and TRBJ2-5, with D possibly matching TRBD2 (6 bases). The CDR3 loop spans 16 amino acids. Trimming removed 5 bases at V and 2 bases at J, with 18 bases between. Per germline, CDR1 SNHLY and CDR2 FYNNEI. The CDR3 here is CASSSRGGILQETQYF. The CDR3 nucleotides are TGTGCCAGCAGTTCCCGGGGCGGGATACTTCAAGAGACCCAGTACTTC.

The J gene is TRBJ2-1, the V gene TRBV2; D may be TRBD1 (5 bases). This CDR3 is built from 13 residues. The germline CDR1 and CDR2 sequences are SNHLY and FYNNEI. V lost 6 bases and J 1 base, leaving 7 bases between the germline ends. This chain's CDR3 is CASRQASYNEQFF. The CDR3 nucleotides are TGTGCCAGCAGACAGGCGTCCTACAATGAGCAGTTCTTC.

This sequence joins TRBV28 and TRBJ1-1; weak D call: TRBD1 (6 bases). CDR3 size: 14 residues. V shed 8 bases and J shed 6 bases, with 19 bases lying between them. Looked up from germline, CDR1 is MDHEN and CDR2 is SYDVKM. CDR3 DNA sequence: TGTGCCAGCGCACTATCCGGGGGGGCATCTGAAGCTTTCTTT. It translates to CASALSGGASEAFF.

The V and J genes are TRBV28 and TRBJ1-1, with D possibly being TRBD1 (5 bases). Germline lookup yields CDR1 MDHEN and CDR2 SYDVKM. The CDR3 totals 14 residues. The ends were cut back, 7 bases at V and 4 bases at J, with 16 bases in the middle. The CDR3 region is CASTLPGIRTEAFF. CDR3 DNA sequence: TGTGCCAGCACTCTTCCAGGGATACGCACTGAAGCTTTCTTT.

This chain uses TRBV18 with TRBJ1-2, with D tentatively TRBD1 (5 bases). This CDR3 spans 15 amino acids. The V gene lost 4 bases and the J gene lost 4 bases, with 16 bases spanning the gap. Germline CDR1 KGHSH, CDR2 LQKENI. The CDR3 bases are TGTGCCAGCTCACTACGGACACAAGACTTCTATGGCTACACCTTC. This gives the protein CASSLRTQDFYGYTF.

The rearrangement joins TRBV7-8 to TRBJ2-7; 8 nucleotides align to TRBD1. From germline, CDR1 is SGHVS and CDR2 FQNEAQ. This CDR3 spans 15 amino acids. J gave up 4 bases and V 1 base, and 6 bases lay outside the gene matches. CDR3 sequence reads: CASSLGGTGGYEQYF. In DNA form, the CDR3 reads TGTGCCAGCAGCTTAGGGGGGACAGGAGGTTACGAGCAGTACTTC.

J is TRBJ1-1 and V is TRBV7-6; TRBD1 matches at 12 bases. J lost 3 bases, V lost 3 bases, and 2 bases had no gene match. The CDR3 is made up of 15 amino acids. Germline-derived CDR1 and CDR2 are SGHVS and FNYEAQ. In nucleotides, the CDR3 is TGTGCCAGCAGCTTGGGACAGGGGGCGGACACTGAAGCTTTCTTT. It codes for CASSLGQGADTEAFF.

In the case of this clone: The same CDR3 is also encoded by other DNA sequences in this sample. The V call is TRBV5-1, the J call TRBJ2-5, with D perhaps matching TRBD1 (5 bases). The ends were cut back, 4 bases at V and 1 base at J, with 11 bases in the middle. This CDR3 is 14 amino acids long. CDR1 is SGHRS, CDR2 YFSETQ, per germline. The CDR3 sequence is CASSPGQGQETQYF. CDR3 sequence (DNA): TGCGCCAGCAGCCCCGGTCAGGGCCAAGAGACCCAGTACTTC.

The rearrangement uses TRBV9 and TRBJ2-2; perhaps TRBD2 as D (5 bases). Trimming removed 5 bases from V and 0 bases from J, with 11 bases in between. This CDR3 has 15 amino acids. Germline-derived CDR1 and CDR2 are SGDLS and YYNGEE. In nucleotides, the CDR3 is TGTGCCAGCAGTATGAGGGCTACGAACACCGGGGAGCTGTTTTTT. Its protein product is CASSMRATNTGELFF. The entire variable domain, with the rest obtained from reference TRBV9 and TRBJ2-2, is as follows: DSGVTQTPKHLITATGQRVTLRCSPRSGDLSVYWYQQSLDQGLQFLIQYYNGEERAKGNILERFSAQQFPDLHSELNLSSLELGDSALYFCASSMRATNTGELFFGEGSRLTVL.

The J gene is TRBJ1-1, the V gene TRBV4-2; TRBD1 agrees at 7 bases. The CDR3 sequence is 13 residues long. V lost 3 bases, J lost 4 bases, and 2 bases stayed unmatched. Germline lookup yields CDR1 LGHNA and CDR2 YNFKEQ. CDR3 loop: CASSQTGSTEAFF. CDR3 in DNA: TGTGCCAGCAGCCAGACAGGGAGCACTGAAGCTTTCTTT.

V usage is TRBV11-1 and J usage is TRBJ2-2; TRBD1 aligns across 10 bases. V was pared by 5 bases and J by 4 bases, with 4 bases of the junction left unmatched. The V gene's germline CDR1 is SGHAT and CDR2 FQDESV (reference sequence). The length of the CDR3 is 15 residues. The CDR3 DNA sequence: TGTGCCAGCAGCAGGGGACAGGGGACCACCGGGGAGCTGTTTTTT. The encoded protein is CASSRGQGTTGELFF.

The V call is TRBV5-8, the J call TRBJ2-7, with 12 bases that match TRBD2. CDR1 and CDR2 from the germline V gene are SGHTS and YDEGEE. Losses at the gene ends were 0 bases for V and 2 bases for J; bases not matched to a gene: 0. The length of the CDR3 is 15 residues. The CDR3, as DNA: TGTGCCAGCAGCTTGGGACTAGCGGGGGCCTACGAGCAGTACTTC. It yields the protein CASSLGLAGAYEQYF.